Listed here is a single T cell receptor beta chain. Relative to the germline gene, one junction end is altered; a read error may explain this. The data derive from a study of regulatory T cells in long-lasting Graves disease. The time point here: newly diagnosed GD, antithyroid drugs for less than 3 months. PBMC RNA served as the TCR library source. Relying on iRepertoire HTBI primers and Arm-PCR of CDR3 regions, the team built TCR beta libraries. TCRdb recomputed calls from the multiplex PCR reads with MiXCR, one row per CDR3 protein. The sample consists of 550,000 to 650,000 distinct CDR3 sequences, around 16% of them appearing once. This CDR3 contains 17 residues. In germline, CDR1 is MNHEY, CDR2 SVGEGT. The sample also formed part of further work on T cells in Graves' hyperthyroidism and ophthalmopathy.

This material consisted of peripheral blood mononuclear cells (PBMCs), taken at new diagnosis, from a patient treated with antithyroid drugs. The sequence derives from a man younger than 35 with Graves disease. The genes are TRBV6-2 or TRBV6-3 and TRBJ2-5; D remains ambiguous. The CDR3 region is CASSERLANTNQETQYF. As DNA, the CDR3 is TGTGCCAGCAGTGAACGATTGGCTAATACCAACCAGGAGACCCAGTACTTC.